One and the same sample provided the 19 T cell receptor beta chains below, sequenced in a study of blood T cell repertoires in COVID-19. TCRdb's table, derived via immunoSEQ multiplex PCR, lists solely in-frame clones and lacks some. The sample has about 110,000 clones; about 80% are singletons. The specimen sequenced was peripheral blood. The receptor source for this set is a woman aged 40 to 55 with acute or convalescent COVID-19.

CDR3 in amino acids: CASSQDYGTPGQGINEQYF. CDR3 in DNA: TGCGCCAGCAGCCAAGATTATGGGACGCCGGGACAGGGTATCAACGAGCAGTACTTC. This rearrangement joins TRBV4-3 to TRBJ2-7, with 9 bases that match TRBD1. After removal of 0 bases from V and 5 bases from J, the junction contained 17 bases not matched to a gene. The CDR3 is 19 residues long. CDR1 LGHNA and CDR2 YSLEER come from the germline V gene.

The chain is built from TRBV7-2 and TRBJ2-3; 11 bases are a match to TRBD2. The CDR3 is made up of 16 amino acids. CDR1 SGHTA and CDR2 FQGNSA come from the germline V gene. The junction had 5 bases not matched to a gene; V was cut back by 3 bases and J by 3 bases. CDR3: CASSFASGGFTDTQYF. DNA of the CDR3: TGTGCCAGCAGCTTCGCTAGCGGGGGGTTTACAGATACGCAGTATTTT.

CDR3 nucleotide sequence: TGTGCCAGCTCCAACCTTCTAGGGGACACCGGGGAGCTGTTTTTT. Its protein product is CASSNLLGDTGELFF. The rearrangement links TRBV18 to TRBJ2-2; a possible D gene is TRBD1 (5 bases). CDR1 and CDR2 from the germline V gene are KGHSH and LQKENI. The CDR3 is 15 amino acids. With 6 bases removed from V and 3 bases from J, the gap between germline ends came to 14 bases.

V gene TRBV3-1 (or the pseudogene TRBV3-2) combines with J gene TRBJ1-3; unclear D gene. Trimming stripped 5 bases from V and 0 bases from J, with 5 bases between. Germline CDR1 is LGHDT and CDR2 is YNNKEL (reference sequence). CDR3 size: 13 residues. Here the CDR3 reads CASSSLSGNTIYF. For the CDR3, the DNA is TGTGCCAGCAGCTCCCTCTCTGGAAACACCATATATTTT.

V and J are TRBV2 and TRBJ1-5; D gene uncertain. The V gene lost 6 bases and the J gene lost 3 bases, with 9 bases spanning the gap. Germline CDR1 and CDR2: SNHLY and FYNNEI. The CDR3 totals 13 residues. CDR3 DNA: TGTGCCAGCAGCGAGAGGTACAATCAGCCCCAGCATTTT. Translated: CASSERYNQPQHF.

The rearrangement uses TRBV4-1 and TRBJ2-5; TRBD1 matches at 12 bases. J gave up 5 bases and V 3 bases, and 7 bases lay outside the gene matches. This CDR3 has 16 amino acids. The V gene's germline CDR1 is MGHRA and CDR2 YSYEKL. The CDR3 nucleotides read TGCGCCAGCAGCCAGACCGGGACAGGGGGCTTCGAGACCCAGTACTTC. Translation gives CASSQTGTGGFETQYF.

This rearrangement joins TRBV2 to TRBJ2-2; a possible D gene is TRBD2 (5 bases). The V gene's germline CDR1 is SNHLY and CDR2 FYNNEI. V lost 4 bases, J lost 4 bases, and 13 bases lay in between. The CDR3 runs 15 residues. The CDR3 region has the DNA TGTGCCAGCAGTGTTACAACTAGTCGCACCGGGGAGCTGTTTTTT. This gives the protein CASSVTTSRTGELFF.

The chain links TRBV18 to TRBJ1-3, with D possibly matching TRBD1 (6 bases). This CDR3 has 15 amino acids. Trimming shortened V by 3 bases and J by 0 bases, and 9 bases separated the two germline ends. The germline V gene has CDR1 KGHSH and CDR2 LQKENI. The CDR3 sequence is CASSPGAISGNTIYF. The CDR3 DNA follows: TGTGCCAGCTCACCGGGGGCAATCTCTGGAAACACCATATATTTT.

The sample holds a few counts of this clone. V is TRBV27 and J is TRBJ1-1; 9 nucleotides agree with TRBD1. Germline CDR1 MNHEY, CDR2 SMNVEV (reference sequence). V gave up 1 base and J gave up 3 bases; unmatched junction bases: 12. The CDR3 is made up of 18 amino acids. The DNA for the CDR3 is TGTGCCAGCAGTTTATTCATTCCGGGACAGGGAAGGGACACTGAAGCTTTCTTT. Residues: CASSLFIPGQGRDTEAFF.

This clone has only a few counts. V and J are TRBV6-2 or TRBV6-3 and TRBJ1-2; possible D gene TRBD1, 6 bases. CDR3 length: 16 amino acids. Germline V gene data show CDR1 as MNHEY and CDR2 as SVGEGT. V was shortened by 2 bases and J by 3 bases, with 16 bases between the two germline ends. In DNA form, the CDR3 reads TGTGCCAGCAGTTACGGGGGCGGTAGTCCTCACTATGGCTACACCTTC. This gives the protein CASSYGGGSPHYGYTF.

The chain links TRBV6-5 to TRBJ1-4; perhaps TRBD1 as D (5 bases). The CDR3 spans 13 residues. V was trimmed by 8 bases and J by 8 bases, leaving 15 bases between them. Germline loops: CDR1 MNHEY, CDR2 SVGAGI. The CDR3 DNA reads TGTGCCAGCCTCCGCAGGGTTGGCGAAAAACTGTTTTTT. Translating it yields CASLRRVGEKLFF.

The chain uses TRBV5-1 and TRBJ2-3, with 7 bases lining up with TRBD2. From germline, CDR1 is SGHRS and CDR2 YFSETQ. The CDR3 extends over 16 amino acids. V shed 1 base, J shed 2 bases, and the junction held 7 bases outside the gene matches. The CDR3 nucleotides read TGCGCCAGCAGCTTGCCCCTAGCGGCAATCACAGATACGCAGTATTTT. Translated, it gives CASSLPLAAITDTQYF.

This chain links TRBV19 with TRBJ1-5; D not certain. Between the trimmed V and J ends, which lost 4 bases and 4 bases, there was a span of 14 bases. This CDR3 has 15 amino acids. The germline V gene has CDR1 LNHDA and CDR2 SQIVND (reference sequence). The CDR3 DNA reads TGTGCCAGTAGTAACCCTACCGAATTTAATCAGCCCCAGCATTTT. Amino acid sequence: CASSNPTEFNQPQHF.

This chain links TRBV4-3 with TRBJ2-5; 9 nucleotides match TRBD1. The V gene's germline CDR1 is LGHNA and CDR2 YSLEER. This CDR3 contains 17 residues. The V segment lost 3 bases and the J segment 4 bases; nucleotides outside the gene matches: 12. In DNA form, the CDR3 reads TGCGCCAGCAGCCAGACCCCCGGGACAGGGAAGGGAGAGACCCAGTACTTC. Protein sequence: CASSQTPGTGKGETQYF.

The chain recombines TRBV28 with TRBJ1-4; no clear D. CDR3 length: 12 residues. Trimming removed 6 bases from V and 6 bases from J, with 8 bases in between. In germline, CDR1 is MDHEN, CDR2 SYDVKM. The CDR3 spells CASRSTYEKLFF. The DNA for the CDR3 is TGTGCCAGCAGGTCTACCTATGAAAAACTGTTTTTT. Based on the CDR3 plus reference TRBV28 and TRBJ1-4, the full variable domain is DVKVTQSSRYLVKRTGEKVFLECVQDMDHENMFWYRQDPGLGLRLIYFSYDVKMKEKGDIPEGYSVSREKKERFSLILESASTNQTSMYLCASRSTYEKLFFGSGTQLSVL.

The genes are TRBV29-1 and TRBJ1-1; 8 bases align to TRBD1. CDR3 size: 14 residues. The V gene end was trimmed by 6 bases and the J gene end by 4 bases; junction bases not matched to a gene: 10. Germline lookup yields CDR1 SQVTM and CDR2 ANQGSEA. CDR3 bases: TGCAGCGTCGGGACAGGTCGGTCGGGCACTGAAGCTTTCTTT. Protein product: CSVGTGRSGTEAFF.

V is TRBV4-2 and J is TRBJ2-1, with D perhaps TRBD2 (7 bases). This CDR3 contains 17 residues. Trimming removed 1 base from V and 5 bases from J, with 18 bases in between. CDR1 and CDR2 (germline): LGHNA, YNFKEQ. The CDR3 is CASSQALGGGTDNEQFF. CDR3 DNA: TGTGCCAGCAGCCAAGCCCTAGGGGGGGGGACGGACAATGAGCAGTTCTTC.

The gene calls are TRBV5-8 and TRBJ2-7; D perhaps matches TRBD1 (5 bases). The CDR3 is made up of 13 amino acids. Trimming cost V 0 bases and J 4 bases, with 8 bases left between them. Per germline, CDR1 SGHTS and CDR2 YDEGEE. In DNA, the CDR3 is TGTGCCAGCAGCTTGGACAGGAAATACGAGCAGTACTTC. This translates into CASSLDRKYEQYF.

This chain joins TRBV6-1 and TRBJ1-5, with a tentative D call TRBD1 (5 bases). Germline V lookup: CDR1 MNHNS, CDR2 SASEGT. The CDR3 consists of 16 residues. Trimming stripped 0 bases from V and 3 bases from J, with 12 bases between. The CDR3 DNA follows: TGTGCCAGCAGTGAAGCGCGGGGACCGGTCAATCAGCCCCAGCATTTT. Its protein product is CASSEARGPVNQPQHF.